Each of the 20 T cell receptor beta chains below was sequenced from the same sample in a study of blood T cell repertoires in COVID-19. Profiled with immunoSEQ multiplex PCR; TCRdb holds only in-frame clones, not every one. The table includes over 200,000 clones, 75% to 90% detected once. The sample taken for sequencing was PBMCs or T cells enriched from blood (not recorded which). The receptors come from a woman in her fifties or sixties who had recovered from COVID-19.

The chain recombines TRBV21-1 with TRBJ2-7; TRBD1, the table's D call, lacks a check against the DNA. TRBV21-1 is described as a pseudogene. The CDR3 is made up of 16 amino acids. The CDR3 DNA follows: TGTGCCAGCAGCAAAGTATCGGCAGGGTGCCCCTACGAGCAGTACTTC. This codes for CASSKVSAGCPYEQYF.

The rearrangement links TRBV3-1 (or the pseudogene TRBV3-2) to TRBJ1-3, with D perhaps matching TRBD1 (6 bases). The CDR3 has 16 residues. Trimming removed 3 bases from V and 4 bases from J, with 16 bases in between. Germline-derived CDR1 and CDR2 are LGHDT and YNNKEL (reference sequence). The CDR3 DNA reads TGTGCCAGCAGCCAGGGGGCTTGGGGCTCAGGAAACACCATATATTTT. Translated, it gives CASSQGAWGSGNTIYF.

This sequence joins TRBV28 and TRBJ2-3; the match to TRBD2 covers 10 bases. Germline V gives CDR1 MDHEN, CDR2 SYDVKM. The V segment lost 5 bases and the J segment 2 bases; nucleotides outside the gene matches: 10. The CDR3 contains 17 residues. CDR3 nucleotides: TGTGCCAGCAGTCCCAGGACTAGCGGACGAAACACAGATACGCAGTATTTT. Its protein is CASSPRTSGRNTDTQYF.

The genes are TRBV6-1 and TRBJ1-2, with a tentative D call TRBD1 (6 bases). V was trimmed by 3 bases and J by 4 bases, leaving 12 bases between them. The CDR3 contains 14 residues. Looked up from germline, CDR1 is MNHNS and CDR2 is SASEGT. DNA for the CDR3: TGTGCCAGCAGTGACAGGGGCCTAGGCTATGGCTACACCTTC. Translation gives CASSDRGLGYGYTF.

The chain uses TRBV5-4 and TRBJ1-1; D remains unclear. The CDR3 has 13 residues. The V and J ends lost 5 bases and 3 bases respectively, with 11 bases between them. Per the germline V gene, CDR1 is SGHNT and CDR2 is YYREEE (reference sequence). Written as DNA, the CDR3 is TGTGCCAGCAGAAACGAGGTATACACTGAAGCTTTCTTT. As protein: CASRNEVYTEAFF.

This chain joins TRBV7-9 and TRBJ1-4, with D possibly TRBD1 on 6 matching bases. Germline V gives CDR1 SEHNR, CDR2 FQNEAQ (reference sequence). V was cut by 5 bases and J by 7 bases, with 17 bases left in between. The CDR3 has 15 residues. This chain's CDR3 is CASSLGGPLGEKLFF. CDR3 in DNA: TGTGCCAGCAGCCTGGGGGGGCCGCTGGGTGAAAAACTGTTTTTT.

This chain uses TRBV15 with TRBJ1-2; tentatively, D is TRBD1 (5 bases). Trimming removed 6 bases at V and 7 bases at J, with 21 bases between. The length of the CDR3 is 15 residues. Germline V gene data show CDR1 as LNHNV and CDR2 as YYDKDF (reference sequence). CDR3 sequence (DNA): TGTGCCACCAGTCCTATAAAGGGGTTTGCTGGTGGCTACACCTTC. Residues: CATSPIKGFAGGYTF.

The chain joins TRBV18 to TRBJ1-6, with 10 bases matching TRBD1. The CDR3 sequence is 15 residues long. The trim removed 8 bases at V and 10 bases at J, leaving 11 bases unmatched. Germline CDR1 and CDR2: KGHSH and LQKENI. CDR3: CASGTGVSSWSPLHF. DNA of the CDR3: TGTGCCAGCGGGACAGGGGTAAGTTCTTGGTCACCCCTCCACTTT.

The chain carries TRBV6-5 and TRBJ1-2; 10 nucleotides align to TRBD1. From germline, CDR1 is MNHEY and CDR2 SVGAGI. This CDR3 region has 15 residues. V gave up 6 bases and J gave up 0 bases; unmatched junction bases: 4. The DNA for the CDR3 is TGTGCCAGCAGGGGAGGACAGGGGGCTAACTATGGCTACACCTTC. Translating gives CASRGGQGANYGYTF.

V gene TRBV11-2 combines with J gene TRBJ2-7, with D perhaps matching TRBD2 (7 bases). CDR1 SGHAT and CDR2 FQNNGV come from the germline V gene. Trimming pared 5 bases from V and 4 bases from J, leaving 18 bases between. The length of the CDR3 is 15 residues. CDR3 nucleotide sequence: TGTGCCAGCAGCCGGATCGGGGAGGGGGGTTACGAGCAGTACTTC. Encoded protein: CASSRIGEGGYEQYF.

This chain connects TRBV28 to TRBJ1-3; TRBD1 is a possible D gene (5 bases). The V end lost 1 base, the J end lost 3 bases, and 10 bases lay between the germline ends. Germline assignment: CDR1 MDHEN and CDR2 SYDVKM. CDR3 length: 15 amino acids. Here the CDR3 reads CASSLSGGFGNTIYF. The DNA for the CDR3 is TGTGCCAGCAGTTTATCGGGGGGATTTGGAAACACCATATATTTT.

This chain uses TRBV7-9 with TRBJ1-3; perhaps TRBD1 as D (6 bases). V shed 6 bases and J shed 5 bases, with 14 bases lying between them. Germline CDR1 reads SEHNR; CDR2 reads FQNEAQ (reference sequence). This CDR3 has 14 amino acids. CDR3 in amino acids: CASRAIGGRNTIYF. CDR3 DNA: TGTGCCAGCAGGGCGATAGGGGGTAGAAACACCATATATTTT.

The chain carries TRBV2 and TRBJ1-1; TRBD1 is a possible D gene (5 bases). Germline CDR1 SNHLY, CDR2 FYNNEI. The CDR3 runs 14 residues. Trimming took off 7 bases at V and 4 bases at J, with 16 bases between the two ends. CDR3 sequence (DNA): TGTGCCAGCAACTTCCAGGGTTTTGGCACTGAAGCTTTCTTT. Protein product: CASNFQGFGTEAFF.

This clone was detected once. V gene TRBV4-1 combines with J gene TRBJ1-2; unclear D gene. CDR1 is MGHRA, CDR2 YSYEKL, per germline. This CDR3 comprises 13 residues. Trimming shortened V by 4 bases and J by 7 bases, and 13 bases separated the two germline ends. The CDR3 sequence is CASSLEYFAGYTF. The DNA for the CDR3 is TGCGCCAGCAGCCTAGAATACTTTGCTGGCTACACCTTC.

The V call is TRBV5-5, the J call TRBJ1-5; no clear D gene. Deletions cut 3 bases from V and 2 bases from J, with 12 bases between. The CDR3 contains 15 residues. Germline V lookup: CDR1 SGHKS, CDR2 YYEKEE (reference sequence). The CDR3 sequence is CASSSIKDGNQPQHF. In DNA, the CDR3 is TGTGCCAGCAGCTCTATAAAAGATGGCAATCAGCCCCAGCATTTT.

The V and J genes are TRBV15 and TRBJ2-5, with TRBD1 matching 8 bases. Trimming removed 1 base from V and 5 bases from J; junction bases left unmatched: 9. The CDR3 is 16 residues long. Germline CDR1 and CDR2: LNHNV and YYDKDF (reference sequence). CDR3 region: CATSRGFGTGMETQYF. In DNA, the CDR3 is TGTGCCACCAGCAGAGGGTTCGGGACAGGAATGGAGACCCAGTACTTC.

In DNA form, the CDR3 reads TGTGCCAGCGTTCGGGGTCGCGGCGATGAGCAGTTCTTC. Translation: CASVRGRGDEQFF. V and J are TRBV6-5 and TRBJ2-1, with D possibly TRBD2 on 5 matching bases. V was shortened by 8 bases and J by 8 bases, with 16 bases between the two germline ends. The CDR3 runs to 13 residues. Germline V CDR1 and CDR2: MNHEY, SVGAGI.

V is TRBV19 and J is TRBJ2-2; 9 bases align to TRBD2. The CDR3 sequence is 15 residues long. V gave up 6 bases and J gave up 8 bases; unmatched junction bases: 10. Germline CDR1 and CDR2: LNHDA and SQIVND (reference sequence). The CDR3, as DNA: TGTGCCAGTAGCAAGGGACTAGCAACGCCGGGGGAGCTGTTTTTT. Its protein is CASSKGLATPGELFF. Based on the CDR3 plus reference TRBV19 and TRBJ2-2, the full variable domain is DGGITQSPKYLFRKEGQNVTLSCEQNLNHDAMYWYRQDPGQGLRLIYYSQIVNDFQKGDIAEGYSVSREKKESFPLTVTSAQKNPTAFYLCASSKGLATPGELFFGEGSRLTVL.

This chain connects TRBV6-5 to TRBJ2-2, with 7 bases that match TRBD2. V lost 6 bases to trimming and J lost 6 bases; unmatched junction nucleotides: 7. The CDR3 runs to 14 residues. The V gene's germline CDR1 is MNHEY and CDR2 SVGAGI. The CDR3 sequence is CASSLPGGAGELFF. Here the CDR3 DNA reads TGTGCCAGCAGCCTACCTGGGGGGGCCGGGGAGCTGTTTTTT.

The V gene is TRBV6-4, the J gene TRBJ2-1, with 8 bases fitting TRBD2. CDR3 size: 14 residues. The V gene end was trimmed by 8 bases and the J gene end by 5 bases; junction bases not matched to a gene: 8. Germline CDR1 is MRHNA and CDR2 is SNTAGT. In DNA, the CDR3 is TGTGCCAGCCAAGCGGGAGTGGAGGACAATGAGCAGTTCTTC. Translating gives CASQAGVEDNEQFF.